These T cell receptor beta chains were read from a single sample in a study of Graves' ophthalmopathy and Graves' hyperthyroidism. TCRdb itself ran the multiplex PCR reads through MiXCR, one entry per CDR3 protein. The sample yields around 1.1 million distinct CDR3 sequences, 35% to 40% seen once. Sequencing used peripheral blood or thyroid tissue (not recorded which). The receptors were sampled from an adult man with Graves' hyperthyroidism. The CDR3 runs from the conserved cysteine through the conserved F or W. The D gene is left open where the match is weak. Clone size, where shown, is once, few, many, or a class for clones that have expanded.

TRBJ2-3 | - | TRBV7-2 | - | TGTGCCAGCAGGACGGGACTCCTCACAGATACGCAGTATTTT | CASRTGLLTDTQYF
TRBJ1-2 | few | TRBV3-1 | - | TGTGCCAGCAGCCAAGCCCGGGGACCGAACTATGGCTACACCTTC | CASSQARGPNYGYTF
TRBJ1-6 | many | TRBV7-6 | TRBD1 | TGTGCCAGCAGCTTAAGAGAGACAGGGCCTCATTCACCCCTCCACTTT | CASSLRETGPHSPLHF
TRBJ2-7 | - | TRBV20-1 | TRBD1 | TGCAGTGCCCACACGGGACAGGGGAGGGGGGACGAGCAGTACTTC | CSAHTGQGRGDEQYF
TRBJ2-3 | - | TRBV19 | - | TGTGCCAGTAGTAGTCGGGGCGGTGGCACAGATACGCAGTATTTT | CASSSRGGGTDTQYF
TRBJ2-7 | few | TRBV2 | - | TGTGCCAGCAGATGGGACTCATCGGGCGAGCAGTACTTC | CASRWDSSGEQYF
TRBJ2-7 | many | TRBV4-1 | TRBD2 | TGCGCCAGCAGCCACCGCGGACTAGCGGAACCTTACGAGCAGTACTTC | CASSHRGLAEPYEQYF
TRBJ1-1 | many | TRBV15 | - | TGTGCCACCAGCAGGGGCCTAGGACAGACGAACACTGAAGCTTTCTTT | CATSRGLGQTNTEAFF
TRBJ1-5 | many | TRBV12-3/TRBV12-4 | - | TGTGCCAGCAGTTCAGGGTTTCAGCCCCAGCATTTT | CASSSGFQPQHF
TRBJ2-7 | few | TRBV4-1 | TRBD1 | TGCGCCAGCAGCCGGATGACAGGGGAGCAGTACTTC | CASSRMTGEQYF
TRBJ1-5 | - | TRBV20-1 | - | TGCAGTGCAGACGGGACGACGCAAGAGACCCAGCATTTT | CSADGTTQETQHF
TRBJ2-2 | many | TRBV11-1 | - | TGTGCCAGCAGCTCACTGCTAGGAAACACCGGGGAGCTGTTTTTT | CASSSLLGNTGELFF
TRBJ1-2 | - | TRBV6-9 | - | TGTGCCATCAGCCGGGTGGTCGAGGCTGCCTATGGCTACACCTTC | CAISRVVEAAYGYTF
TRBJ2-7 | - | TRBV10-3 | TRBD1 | TGTGCCATCAGCACACCGGGACAGGGGAACTACGAGCAGTACTTC | CAISTPGQGNYEQYF
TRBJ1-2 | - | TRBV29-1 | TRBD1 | TGCAGCGTTGTCGGGGGGACAGGGGTCTATGGCTACACCTTC | CSVVGGTGVYGYTF
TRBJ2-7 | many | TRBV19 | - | TGTGCCAGTAGTACAGGGGAAGGCTACGAGCAGTACTTC | CASSTGEGYEQYF
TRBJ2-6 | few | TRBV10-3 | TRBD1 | TGTGCCATCAGTGGGGGACAGGGTGGGACTGGGGCCAACGTCCTGACTTTC | CAISGGQGGTGANVLTF
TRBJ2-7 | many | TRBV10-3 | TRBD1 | TGTGCCATCAGTAAAAAGGACAGGGATTCCTACGAGCAGTACTTC | CAISKKDRDSYEQYF
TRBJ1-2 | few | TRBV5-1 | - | TGCGCCAGCAGACAGACAGGAATCGACTATGGCTACACCTTC | CASRQTGIDYGYTF
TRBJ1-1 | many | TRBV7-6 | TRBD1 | TGTGCCAGCAGCTTAGAATGGGGACAGGTTCTTACTGAAGCTTTCTTT | CASSLEWGQVLTEAFF
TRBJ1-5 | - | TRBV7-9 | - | TGTGCCAGCAGCTCAGTTTCCAGCACCTGGCCCCAGCATTTT | CASSSVSSTWPQHF
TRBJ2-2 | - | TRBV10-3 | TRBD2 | TGTGCCAGCATCAACAGCCGGACTAGCAACACCGGGGAGCTGTTTTTT | CASINSRTSNTGELFF
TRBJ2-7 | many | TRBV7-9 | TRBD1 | TGTGCCAGCAGCTGGAACAGGGGGAGCTCCTACGAGCAGTACTTC | CASSWNRGSSYEQYF
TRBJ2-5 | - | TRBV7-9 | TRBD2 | TGTGCCAGCAGCCAAGGACTAGCGGGAGGGATTGCCCAAGAGACCCAGTACTTC | CASSQGLAGGIAQETQYF
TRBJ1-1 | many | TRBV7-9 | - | TGTGCCAGCAGCTTAGCGCAGACAGCTGAAGCTTTCTTT | CASSLAQTAEAFF
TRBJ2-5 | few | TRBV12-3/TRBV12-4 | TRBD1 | TGTGCCAGCAGACCCATCCAGGGGGTGCAAGAGACCCAGTACTTC | CASRPIQGVQETQYF
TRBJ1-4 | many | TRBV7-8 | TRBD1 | TGTGCCAGCAGCTTAGTCCAGGGGGCTTTGAAAAAACTGTTTTTT | CASSLVQGALKKLFF
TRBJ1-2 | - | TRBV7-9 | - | TGTGCCAGCAGCTCGAGTGGGGGGGGCCGGGGCTATGGCTACACCTTC | CASSSSGGGRGYGYTF
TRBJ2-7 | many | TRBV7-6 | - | TGTGCCAGCAGCTCCGGGGCCTTTGGGGAGCAGTACTTC | CASSSGAFGEQYF
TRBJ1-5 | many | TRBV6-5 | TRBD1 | TGTGCCAGCATGAAGACAGGGCATAGCAATCAGCCCCAGCATTTT | CASMKTGHSNQPQHF
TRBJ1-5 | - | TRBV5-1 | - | TGCGCCAGCAGCCGAAAATTGGCCCACGAGCATTTT | CASSRKLAHEHF
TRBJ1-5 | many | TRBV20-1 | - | TGCAGTGCTGCTGGGGGGTCCCAAGGACGCAATCAGCCCCAGCATTTT | CSAAGGSQGRNQPQHF
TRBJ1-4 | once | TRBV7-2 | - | TGCGCCAGCAGCCAAGATTGGGTAAATGAAAAACTGTTTTTT | CASSQDWVNEKLFF
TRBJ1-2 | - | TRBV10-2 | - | TGCGCCAGCAGTGACCGGGGCGGTCTTTTAAACTATGGCTACACCTTC | CASSDRGGLLNYGYTF
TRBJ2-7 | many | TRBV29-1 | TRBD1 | TGCAGCGTTGAAGTGGACAGGGGACTTCGGGAGCAGTACTTC | CSVEVDRGLREQYF
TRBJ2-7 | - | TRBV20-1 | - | TGCAGTGCCCGAATCCGAGGGCTAGCCCAGGGCGAGCAGTACTTC | CSARIRGLAQGEQYF